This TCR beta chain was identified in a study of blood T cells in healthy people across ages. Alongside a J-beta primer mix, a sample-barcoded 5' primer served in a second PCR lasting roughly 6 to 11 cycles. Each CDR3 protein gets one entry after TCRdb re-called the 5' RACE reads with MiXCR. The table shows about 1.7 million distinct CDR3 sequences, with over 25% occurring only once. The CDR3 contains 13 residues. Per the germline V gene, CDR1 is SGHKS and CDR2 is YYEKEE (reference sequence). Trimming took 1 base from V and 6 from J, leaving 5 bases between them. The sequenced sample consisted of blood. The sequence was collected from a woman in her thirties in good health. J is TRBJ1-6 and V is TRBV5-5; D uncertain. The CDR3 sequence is CASSLSLNSPLHF. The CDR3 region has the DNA TGTGCCAGCAGCTTGTCTCTTAATTCACCCCTCCACTTT.